This TCR beta chain was sequenced for a study of T cells after yellow fever vaccination. Overall study context: Fractions with few cells were prepared using SMART-Seq v4 Ultra Low Input.

They built TCR cDNA with 5'RACE template switching, a step that put in a universal primer site and UMIs. TCRdb re-called the 5' RACE reads with MiXCR, one entry per CDR3 protein. The sample comprises 100,000 to 150,000 distinct CDR3 sequences, 8% to 10% of which are singletons, and roughly 43% rests with the top ten. This clonotype has just a few counts. Its antigen is still unknown. Notes on the study in general: Across the CD4 and CD8 compartments, a small share of clonotypes was present in both.

The germline gives CDR1 MNHNY, CDR2 SVGAGI (reference sequence). V lost 5 bases and J lost 1, with 11 bases in between. The CDR3 is made up of 14 amino acids. The origin of this receptor is a man between 18 and 35 years old who received the YFV17D yellow fever vaccine. The material sequenced was CD8+ T cells sorted from PBMCs, taken on the day of the yellow fever booster vaccination. The V call is TRBV6-6, the J call TRBJ1-1; D is uncertain. In nucleotides, the CDR3 is TGTGCCAGCAGTATGGTTAAAGGGAACACTGAAGCTTTCTTT. It translates to CASSMVKGNTEAFF.